This TCR beta chain is drawn from a study of patients and donors after allogeneic stem cell transplantation. TCRdb passed the RT-PCR reads through MiXCR, listing each CDR3 protein once. The repertoire holds 200,000 to 250,000 distinct CDR3 sequences, with about 14% as singletons. The CDR3 loop spans 13 amino acids. Trimming cost V 6 bases and J 7 bases; bases outside gene matches: 5. Germline CDR1 reads DFQATT; CDR2 reads SNEGSKA (reference sequence). This TCR was recovered from a human donor who was either an allogeneic HSCT recipient or a stem cell or donor lymphocyte infusion donor (not recorded which). It is not recorded whose cells these are; they may come from a transplant donor. Sequenced input: blood, either unsorted or a sorted T cell fraction (not recorded which). The V and J genes are TRBV20-1 and TRBJ1-6; 8 positions agree with TRBD1. The CDR3 nucleotides are TGCAGTGCCAGATGGGACAGGAATTCACCCCTCCACTTT. This translates into CSARWDRNSPLHF.